The 7 T cell receptor beta chains below all came from one sample that was sequenced in a study of blood T cells in healthy people across ages. A sample-barcoded 5' primer and a J-beta primer mix were used in a second PCR of roughly 7 to 12 cycles. TCRdb passed the 5' RACE reads through MiXCR, listing each CDR3 protein once. Among hundreds of thousands of distinct CDR3 sequences, around 43% were seen once, and the ten largest hold around 21%. Material: blood. These receptor sequences come from a man between 60 and 75 years old in good health.

The V call is TRBV25-1, the J call TRBJ1-2; D perhaps matches TRBD1 (5 bases). The CDR3 runs 13 residues. Germline CDR1 MGHDK, CDR2 SYGVNS. Between the trimmed V and J ends, which lost 8 bases and 3 bases, there was a span of 13 bases. The CDR3 DNA reads as TGTGCCAGCTGCGAGGCAGGGCACTATGGCTACACCTTC. Its protein is CASCEAGHYGYTF.

With regard to this clonotype: A read error may account for a junction end that differs from germline. The V gene is TRBV15, the J gene TRBJ2-5; TRBD2 matches at 11 bases. The CDR3 extends over 20 amino acids. The germline gives CDR1 LNHNV, CDR2 YYDKDF (reference sequence). CDR3 nucleotides: TGTGCCACCAGCAGAGTTATGCCCGGGACTAGCGGTACAAATCAAGAGTCCCAGTACTTC. Protein product: CATSRVMPGTSGTNQESQYF.

The chain uses TRBV20-1 and TRBJ2-4; 8 positions match TRBD2. The J call is uncertain, as TRBJ2-5 better fits the DNA end. From germline, CDR1 is DFQATT and CDR2 SNEGSKA (reference sequence). This CDR3 is built from 15 residues. CDR3 sequence: CSARDFGGGMETQYF. The DNA for the CDR3 is TGCAGTGCTAGAGATTTCGGCGGGGGGATGGAGACCCAGTACTTC.

The rearrangement links TRBV28 to TRBJ1-4, with 7 bases matching TRBD1. J gave up 12 bases and V 4 bases, and 14 bases lay outside the gene matches. Germline assignment: CDR1 MDHEN and CDR2 SYDVKM. CDR3 size: 15 residues. The DNA of the CDR3 is TGTGCCAGCAGTTCACCCAAGACAGGGACGGTCGAACTGTTTTTT. Translated: CASSSPKTGTVELFF.

The V call is TRBV14, the J call TRBJ2-2; 8 nucleotides align to TRBD1. Germline CDR1 SGHDN, CDR2 FVKESK. Trimming cost V 2 bases and J 7 bases; bases outside gene matches: 12. The CDR3 spans 17 residues. The CDR3 is CASSQTAGTGPGGELFF. In DNA, the CDR3 is TGTGCCAGCAGCCAAACAGCCGGGACAGGACCGGGCGGGGAGCTGTTTTTT.

This sequence joins TRBV6-2 or TRBV6-3 and TRBJ2-3; D possibly corresponds to TRBD2 (6 bases). CDR1 and CDR2 (germline): MNHEY, SVGEGT. The V end was cut by 5 bases, the J end by 3 bases, with 12 bases between. The CDR3 length is 14 residues. The CDR3 region has the DNA TGTGCCAGCAGTGCGGGGCTCGGAACAGATACGCAGTATTTT. Its protein product is CASSAGLGTDTQYF.

At least ten counts were recorded for this clonotype. The CDR3 region is CASSTGSNEQYF. CDR3 bases: TGTGCCAGCAGCACAGGGTCCAACGAGCAGTACTTC. This chain links TRBV6-2 or TRBV6-3 with TRBJ2-7; D perhaps matches TRBD1 (6 bases). CDR1 and CDR2 (germline): MNHEY, SVGEGT. CDR3 size: 12 residues. The ends were cut back, 6 bases at V and 5 bases at J, with 11 bases in the middle.